The T cell receptor beta chain under discussion was sequenced for a study of technical replicates of blood from a few donors. CDR1 is LGHNT, CDR2 FRNRAP, per germline. V trimming: 2 bases; J trimming: 3 bases; junction bases outside the gene matches: 5. The CDR3 totals 16 residues. The table came from immunoSEQ multiplex PCR; TCRdb's copy has only in-frame clones and leaves some out. The repertoire holds just under 45,000 clones, 95% to 97% seen once, with around 0.4% in the top ten. The chain links TRBV12-5 to TRBJ2-2; TRBD1 agrees at 8 bases. The sample consisted of T cells isolated from PBMCs. This sequence was found in a human donor in good health. The CDR3 bases are TGTGCTAGTGGTTTGAGCAGGACAGGGCACACCGGGGAGCTGTTTTTT. This gives the protein CASGLSRTGHTGELFF.